This T cell receptor beta chain was retrieved from a study of identical twins. A template switching step contributed a universal primer site, while unique molecular identifiers were present in the cDNA. TCRdb independently ran MiXCR on the 5' RACE reads; one entry per CDR3 protein. The data show 500,000 to 700,000 distinct CDR3 sequences, roughly 7.1% seen once. The CDR3 loop spans 13 amino acids. Germline CDR1 SGHVS, CDR2 FNYEAQ. V gave up 5 bases and J gave up 6 bases, with 13 bases separating them. These data were also filed under a second study, of yellow fever vaccine responses in identical twins.

Material for sequencing was PBMCs. The clonotype comes from a woman between 18 and 30 years old in good health. J is TRBJ1-1 and V is TRBV7-6, with D hard to call. CDR3 sequence reads: CASSPGRVSEAFF. CDR3 DNA: TGTGCCAGCAGCCCCGGGAGAGTATCTGAAGCTTTCTTT.